Each of the 19 T cell receptor beta chains below was sequenced from the same sample in a study of OX40 agonist ivuxolimab in advanced cancers. Measured with immunoSEQ multiplex PCR; TCRdb has only the in-frame clones, and not every one. Here the sample spans roughly 60,000 clones, over 75% being singletons. The material sequenced was CD4+ or CD8+ T cells sorted from blood, taken in a trial of the OX40 agonist ivuxolimab. The receptors originated from an adult with an advanced solid tumor such as melanoma, head and neck, liver or kidney cancer.

The CDR3 DNA reads as TGTGCCAGCTCACCCGACAGGGACGGCTACACCTTC. This translates into CASSPDRDGYTF. The chain is built from TRBV18 and TRBJ1-2; 7 positions match TRBD1. The CDR3 is made up of 12 amino acids. After removal of 3 bases from V and 8 bases from J, the junction contained 3 bases not matched to a gene. CDR1 is KGHSH, CDR2 LQKENI, per germline. The complete variable domain, with remaining parts taken from reference TRBV18 and TRBJ1-2, reads NAGVMQNPRHLVRRRGQEARLRCSPMKGHSHVYWYRQLPEEGLKFMVYLQKENIIDESGMPKERFSAEFPKEGPSILRIQQVVRGDSAAYFCASSPDRDGYTFGSGTRLTVV.

This CDR3 reads CASSRGLAGEQFF. The CDR3 DNA sequence: TGTGCCAGCAGCCGCGGACTAGCGGGTGAGCAGTTCTTC. This chain uses TRBV7-2 with TRBJ2-1; 11 nucleotides match TRBD2. The junction had 3 bases not matched to a gene; V was cut back by 5 bases and J by 9 bases. The CDR3 consists of 13 residues. CDR1 and CDR2 (germline): SGHTA, FQGNSA.

The rearrangement uses TRBV7-3 and TRBJ2-1, with 8 bases aligning to TRBD2. The ends lost 5 bases at V and 9 bases at J; junction bases unmatched: 12. Germline lookup yields CDR1 SGHTA and CDR2 FQGTGA. The CDR3 loop spans 15 amino acids. Written as DNA, the CDR3 is TGTGCCAGCAGCGTTAACCGGGAGGGCCACGGTGAGCAGTTCTTC. Its translation: CASSVNREGHGEQFF.

In DNA, the CDR3 is TGTGCCAGCAGCTTAGGGGGACTAGAATATTTGTTCTTC. It yields the protein CASSLGGLEYLFF. The chain recombines TRBV11-2 with TRBJ2-1; TRBD2 agrees at 8 bases. Trimming took 1 base from V and 15 from J; bases not matched to a gene: 8. The CDR3 contains 13 residues. In germline, CDR1 is SGHAT, CDR2 FQNNGV.

The CDR3 reads CASSFPGGGNYGYTF. CDR3 in DNA: TGTGCCAGCAGTTTCCCAGGGGGGGGTAACTATGGCTACACCTTC. V and J are TRBV28 and TRBJ1-2, with TRBD1 identical over 7 bases. The CDR3 runs to 15 residues. CDR1 MDHEN and CDR2 SYDVKM come from the germline V gene. With 3 bases clipped from V and 1 base from J, the junction kept 5 bases outside the gene matches.

The V gene is TRBV27, the J gene TRBJ1-2, with TRBD1 matching over 9 bases. Looked up from germline, CDR1 is MNHEY and CDR2 is SMNVEV (reference sequence). The CDR3 has 16 amino acids. The V segment lost 2 bases and the J segment 8 bases; nucleotides outside the gene matches: 12. CDR3 region: CASSLRLGQGGEGYTF. Written as DNA, the CDR3 is TGTGCCAGCAGTTTAAGGTTGGGACAGGGTGGCGAGGGCTACACCTTC.

The chain couples TRBV5-1 to TRBJ2-7; weak D call: TRBD1 (5 bases). The germline V gene has CDR1 SGHRS and CDR2 YFSETQ. Trimming left V 3 bases short and J 3 bases short, with 19 bases between. This CDR3 comprises 16 residues. CDR3 sequence (DNA): TGCGCCAGCAGCTCCTCTGGCAGGGCCTTTGACTACGAGCAGTACTTC. Translated: CASSSSGRAFDYEQYF.

The genes are TRBV2 and TRBJ2-2; 11 bases line up with TRBD2. Germline V gene sequence: CDR1 SNHLY, CDR2 FYNNEI. The CDR3 consists of 20 residues. With 3 bases clipped from V and 2 bases from J, the junction kept 14 bases outside the gene matches. The DNA of the CDR3 is TGTGCCAGCAGTGAGTCAGGGACTAGCGGAGAAAGGGAAAACACCGGGGAGCTGTTTTTT. It yields the protein CASSESGTSGERENTGELFF. Supplemented by reference TRBV2 and TRBJ2-2, the full variable domain reads EPEVTQTPSHQVTQMGQEVILRCVPISNHLYFYWYRQILGQKVEFLVSFYNNEISEKSEIFDDQFSVERPDGSNFTLKIRSTKLEDSAMYFCASSESGTSGERENTGELFFGEGSRLTVL.

The genes are TRBV27 and TRBJ2-6; no definite D call. Looked up from germline, CDR1 is MNHEY and CDR2 is SMNVEV (reference sequence). This CDR3 has 18 amino acids. Deletions cut 1 base from V and 1 base from J, with 14 bases between. The CDR3 DNA reads TGTGCCAGCAGTTTATGGGCAGCCTCTAGGTCTGGGGCCAACGTCCTGACTTTC. Translating gives CASSLWAASRSGANVLTF.

The CDR3 region is CASSLYSGSGETQYF. In DNA, the CDR3 is TGTGCCAGCAGCTTATACTCCGGGAGCGGGGAGACCCAGTACTTC. The genes are TRBV11-3 and TRBJ2-5, with a possible D match to TRBD2 (6 bases). The CDR3 covers 15 residues. V was shortened by 2 bases and J by 5 bases, with 15 bases between the two germline ends. Germline CDR1 reads SGHNT; CDR2 reads YENEEA.

J is TRBJ2-5 and V is TRBV5-4, with 7 nucleotides matching TRBD2. The germline V gene encodes CDR1 SGHNT and CDR2 YYREEE (reference sequence). The CDR3 is 15 amino acids. V shed 4 bases and J 4 bases; nucleotides not matched to a gene: 10. The CDR3 bases are TGTGCCAGCAGCACCCAAAGCGGGGAAGGAGAGACCCAGTACTTC. It specifies CASSTQSGEGETQYF.

V is TRBV2 and J is TRBJ2-7; 10 nucleotides match TRBD2. The CDR3 runs to 15 residues. Unmatched junction bases numbered 10, after V lost 7 bases and J lost 4 bases. Germline CDR1 SNHLY, CDR2 FYNNEI. CDR3 loop: CASTGGASGRYEQYF. DNA for the CDR3: TGTGCCAGCACCGGAGGGGCTAGCGGGAGATACGAGCAGTACTTC.

Notes on this clone: It may be a read error: a sequence one base away is much more abundant. The chain has TRBV21-1 and TRBJ2-3; the D call of TRBD2 is as the table states it, not checked on the DNA. TRBV21-1 is classified as a pseudogene. The CDR3 runs to 12 residues. CDR3 sequence reads: CASSKDRGGQYF. CDR3 in DNA: TGTGCCAGCAGCAAAGATCGGGGAGGGCAGTATTTT.

J is TRBJ2-3 and V is TRBV18; D not certain. Germline lookup yields CDR1 KGHSH and CDR2 LQKENI. V lost 3 bases and J lost 2, with 6 bases in between. This CDR3 is 13 amino acids long. Here the CDR3 DNA reads TGTGCCAGCTCACCGACATCCACAGATACGCAGTATTTT. Translated: CASSPTSTDTQYF.

V gene TRBV19 combines with J gene TRBJ2-3; a possible D gene is TRBD1 (5 bases). Germline V lookup: CDR1 LNHDA, CDR2 SQIVND (reference sequence). The germline V and J ends were trimmed by 1 base and 5 bases, with 10 bases remaining between them. The CDR3 is 14 residues long. The CDR3 nucleotides read TGTGCCAGTAGTATAGGGCAGGGAAGAGATACGCAGTATTTT. Amino acids: CASSIGQGRDTQYF.

The rearrangement links TRBV7-9 to TRBJ2-5; 14 bases agree with TRBD2. This CDR3 region has 16 residues. Unmatched junction bases numbered 8, after V lost 5 bases and J lost 6 bases. Germline V gene data show CDR1 as SEHNR and CDR2 as FQNEAQ (reference sequence). The CDR3 loop reads CASSPWGLAGAKTQYF. The CDR3 DNA reads as TGTGCCAGCAGCCCGTGGGGACTAGCGGGAGCTAAGACCCAGTACTTC.

This clone appeared a single time. V usage is TRBV27 and J usage is TRBJ1-2; TRBD1 matches 8 bases. Germline V CDR1 and CDR2: MNHEY, SMNVEV (reference sequence). This CDR3 is built from 14 residues. V lost 5 bases, J lost 7 bases, and 9 bases stayed unmatched. Written as DNA, the CDR3 is TGTGCCAGCAGTCACGGGACAGGTGTTTTTGGCTACACCTTC. Its translation is CASSHGTGVFGYTF.

J is TRBJ1-5 and V is TRBV30; no definite D call. This CDR3 is 15 amino acids long. Trimming stripped 0 bases from V and 6 bases from J, with 15 bases between. CDR1 GTSNPN and CDR2 SVGIG come from the germline V gene (reference sequence). The CDR3 region is CAWSVPGHNGQPQHF. CDR3 nucleotides: TGTGCCTGGAGTGTACCCGGCCATAATGGTCAGCCCCAGCATTTT.

V and J are TRBV6-5 and TRBJ2-7; tentatively, D is TRBD2 (5 bases). CDR3 length equals 16 residues. V was clipped by 0 bases and J by 2 bases, with 14 bases between them. Germline-derived CDR1 and CDR2 are MNHEY and SVGAGI. CDR3 protein: CASSYSRVAPTYEQYF. CDR3 bases: TGTGCCAGCAGTTACTCGAGAGTAGCGCCGACCTACGAGCAGTACTTC.